A single sample gave rise to the 26 T cell receptor beta chains below, sequenced in a study of CD8 T cells in ankylosing spondylitis (dated by TCRdb to the late 2010s). General findings and caveats noted by the study authors: A TCR beta motif of about 8 highly homologous amino acid variants appeared characteristic of blood from ankylosing spondylitis patients.

Their specific antigens are unknown. Libraries came from 5' RACE. TCRdb records Illumina HiSeq 2500 as the sequencer. TCRdb redid the processing of the public reads, applying fastp at Q25 and MiXCR, and retained in-frame beta chains. Here each entry gathers all rows of one CDR3 protein and keeps the most common genes and DNA. Present in this sample are some 800,000 distinct CDR3 sequences, roughly 10% of which were seen just once. The ten largest clones represent 0.51% of the sample. Source material: blood, either unsorted or a sorted T cell fraction (not recorded which). The receptors originated from a male donor with ankylosing spondylitis.

This rearrangement joins TRBV12-3 or TRBV12-4 to TRBJ2-7; the D is unclear. Trimming removed 3 bases at V and 7 bases at J, with 10 bases between. The CDR3 contains 12 residues. Written as DNA, the CDR3 is TGTGCCAGCAGTTTTAATGACCGGGAGCAGTACTTC. This gives the protein CASSFNDREQYF.

Details on this clonotype: Being one base from a much bigger clone, this may be a read error. The genes are TRBV7-2 and TRBJ2-7; D may be TRBD1 or TRBD2 (5 bases each). The CDR3 has 15 amino acids. V was pared by 5 bases and J by 2 bases, with 16 bases between. CDR1 and CDR2 from the germline V gene are SGHTA and FQGNSA. This chain's CDR3 is CASSNTGTGTYEQYF. As DNA, the CDR3 is TGTGCCAGCAGCAACACCGGGACGGGAACCTACGAGCAGTACTTC.

This clonotype has only a few counts. The gene calls are TRBV2 and TRBJ1-1; perhaps TRBD1 as D (5 bases). Germline V gives CDR1 SNHLY, CDR2 FYNNEI. The V gene lost 4 bases and the J gene lost 2 bases, with 11 bases spanning the gap. The CDR3 totals 14 residues. In DNA, the CDR3 is TGTGCCAGCAGTGTAGCAGGGCGAAACACTGAAGCTTTCTTT. This translates into CASSVAGRNTEAFF.

This clonotype was picked up a small number of times. The chain links TRBV27 to TRBJ2-7; a weak D match, TRBD2 (6 bases). CDR3 size: 13 residues. V gave up 9 bases and J gave up 3 bases, with 15 bases separating them. Germline loops: CDR1 MNHEY, CDR2 SMNVEV (reference sequence). The CDR3 nucleotides read TGTGCCAGTAAGGGAGGCTCCCTCTACGAGCAGTACTTC. It is translated as CASKGGSLYEQYF.

This clonotype turned up a few times. The chain employs TRBV4-1 and TRBJ2-1, with D possibly matching TRBD2 (6 bases). V lost 6 bases to trimming and J lost 8 bases, with 14 bases between them. This CDR3 has 13 residues. Germline CDR1 MGHRA, CDR2 YSYEKL. The CDR3 reads CASSRAGLDEQFF. The CDR3 nucleotides are TGCGCCAGCAGTCGAGCGGGCTTGGATGAGCAGTTCTTC.

The J gene is TRBJ2-2, the V gene TRBV2, with D perhaps matching TRBD1 (6 bases). The CDR3 covers 14 residues. V lost 2 bases and J 5 bases, leaving 9 bases between the germline ends. Looked up from germline, CDR1 is SNHLY and CDR2 is FYNNEI. CDR3 coding DNA: TGTGCCAGCAGTGAAATGCAGGGGACCGGGGAGCTGTTTTTT. It yields the protein CASSEMQGTGELFF. Together with reference TRBV2 and TRBJ2-2, the CDR3 gives the full variable domain: EPEVTQTPSHQVTQMGQEVILRCVPISNHLYFYWYRQILGQKVEFLVSFYNNEISEKSEIFDDQFSVERPDGSNFTLKIRSTKLEDSAMYFCASSEMQGTGELFFGEGSRLTVL.

The chain couples TRBV2 to TRBJ1-2, with 10 bases aligning to TRBD1. J was trimmed by 3 bases and V by 8 bases; bases with no gene match: 6. The CDR3 sequence is 14 residues long. Germline CDR1 reads SNHLY; CDR2 reads FYNNEI. The CDR3 nucleotides are TGTGCCAGCCAAAGAGGACAGGGGGACTATGGCTACACCTTC. Translated, it gives CASQRGQGDYGYTF.

The CDR3 sequence: CSAQTGRTGELFF. CDR3 coding DNA: TGCAGTGCTCAGACAGGGCGAACCGGGGAGCTGTTTTTT. This chain uses TRBV20-1 with TRBJ2-2; 7 positions match TRBD1. The CDR3 runs 13 residues. V gave up 5 bases and J gave up 5 bases; unmatched junction bases: 5. The germline CDR1 and CDR2 sequences are DFQATT and SNEGSKA (reference sequence).

The gene calls are TRBV15 and TRBJ1-2; TRBD1 aligns across 7 bases. The V segment lost 8 bases and the J segment 7 bases; nucleotides outside the gene matches: 7. The CDR3 consists of 12 residues. Germline V gene lookup returns CDR1 LNHNV and CDR2 YYDKDF (reference sequence). CDR3 region: CATSDRFTGYTF. As DNA, the CDR3 is TGTGCCACCTCGGACAGGTTTACTGGCTACACCTTC.

The sample holds a few counts of this clonotype. The chain recombines TRBV28 with TRBJ2-1; D tentatively fits TRBD1 or TRBD2 (5 bases each). The CDR3 is 16 residues long. Germline-derived CDR1 and CDR2 are MDHEN and SYDVKM. The V and J ends lost 8 bases and 0 bases respectively, with 17 bases between them. CDR3 residues: CASGGETASSYNEQFF. CDR3 coding DNA: TGTGCCAGCGGGGGAGAGACAGCGAGCTCCTACAATGAGCAGTTCTTC.

This clonotype was found a few times. V gene TRBV5-1 combines with J gene TRBJ2-1; D possibly corresponds to TRBD1 (5 bases). Trimming stripped 0 bases from V and 10 bases from J, with 17 bases between. CDR3 length: 15 residues. Germline V gives CDR1 SGHRS, CDR2 YFSETQ. CDR3 protein: CASSLGLSTVGEQFF. DNA for the CDR3: TGCGCCAGCAGCTTGGGCCTCTCGACAGTTGGGGAGCAGTTCTTC.

This chain connects TRBV10-3 to TRBJ1-1; 9 nucleotides align to TRBD1. V lost 4 bases to trimming and J lost 5 bases; unmatched junction nucleotides: 5. The germline gives CDR1 ENHRY, CDR2 SYGVKD. The CDR3 spans 14 residues. In DNA form, the CDR3 reads TGTGCCATCAGTGTACAGGGGGCAGATACTGAAGCTTTCTTT. Encoded protein: CAISVQGADTEAFF.

At least ten counts were recorded for this clonotype. The V call is TRBV10-3, the J call TRBJ2-3; D ambiguous. The CDR3 covers 12 residues. V gave up 3 bases and J gave up 4 bases, with 5 bases separating them. CDR1 ENHRY and CDR2 SYGVKD come from the germline V gene. CDR3 residues: CAISDWADTQYF. The CDR3 DNA is TGTGCCATCAGTGATTGGGCAGATACGCAGTATTTT.

The chain is built from TRBV29-1 and TRBJ1-1; D is possibly TRBD1 (5 bases). This CDR3 contains 11 residues. The V gene lost 7 bases and the J gene lost 12 bases, with 18 bases spanning the gap. CDR1 SQVTM and CDR2 ANQGSEA come from the germline V gene. CDR3 residues: CSASPRGKPFF. The CDR3 nucleotides read TGCAGCGCTTCACCTCGGGGGAAACCTTTCTTT.

J is TRBJ1-2 and V is TRBV24-1, with 8 bases aligning to TRBD1. Germline-derived CDR1 and CDR2 are KGHDR and SFDVKD. The CDR3 is 13 amino acids. Unmatched junction bases numbered 4, after V lost 2 bases and J lost 9 bases. Written as DNA, the CDR3 is TGTGCCACCAGTGATTGGGGACAGGATCGCTACACCTTC. It translates to CATSDWGQDRYTF.

Details on this clonotype: A much larger clonotype is one base distant, so this may be a read error. This chain joins TRBV12-3 or TRBV12-4 and TRBJ1-1; D unclear. The length of the CDR3 is 13 residues. CDR3 protein: CASEPLETTEAYF. The CDR3 coding sequence is TGTGCCAGCGAACCTCTAGAAACCACTGAAGCTTACTTT.

This clonotype was detected many times. J is TRBJ1-3 and V is TRBV6-1, with unresolved D. Per the germline V gene, CDR1 is MNHNS and CDR2 is SASEGT. The CDR3 totals 14 residues. The germline V and J ends were trimmed by 6 bases and 0 bases, with 9 bases remaining between them. CDR3: CASRLRHSGNTIYF. In DNA form, the CDR3 reads TGTGCCAGCAGACTCCGTCACTCTGGAAACACCATATATTTT.

This clonotype was seen ten or more times. This chain connects TRBV10-3 to TRBJ2-7; D is perhaps TRBD2 (6 bases). The CDR3 extends over 11 amino acids. The germline V gene has CDR1 ENHRY and CDR2 SYGVKD. The V end was cut by 4 bases, the J end by 5 bases, with 6 bases between. CDR3 residues: CAISGGDEQYF. Here the CDR3 DNA reads TGTGCCATCAGTGGGGGGGACGAGCAGTACTTC.

This clonotype turned up a few times. The chain carries TRBV10-3 and TRBJ1-5, with D uncertain. The CDR3 length is 15 residues. V lost 3 bases to trimming and J lost 6 bases, with 15 bases between them. Germline CDR1 is ENHRY and CDR2 is SYGVKD. In DNA form, the CDR3 reads TGTGCCATCAGTGATCCCACCCCGGGTGGTCAGCCCCAGCATTTT. Its translation: CAISDPTPGGQPQHF.

This clonotype occurred many times. This chain links TRBV28 with TRBJ2-7; unclear D gene. The germline V gene has CDR1 MDHEN and CDR2 SYDVKM. Trimming shortened V by 7 bases and J by 0 bases, and 13 bases separated the two germline ends. The CDR3 covers 14 residues. The CDR3 loop reads CASTPFGPSYEQYF. The CDR3 bases are TGTGCCAGCACTCCCTTTGGGCCCTCCTACGAGCAGTACTTC.

The table lists this clonotype with a few counts. The gene calls are TRBV6-6 and TRBJ2-7; D not resolved. From germline, CDR1 is MNHNY and CDR2 SVGAGI (reference sequence). The V and J ends lost 8 bases and 2 bases respectively, with 4 bases between them. CDR3 size: 10 residues. CDR3 DNA sequence: TGTGCCAGCGCAACCTACGAGCAGTACTTC. This translates into CASATYEQYF.

This clonotype appeared many times. CDR3 loop: CASSLLGWQDEQYF. CDR3 coding DNA: TGTGCCAGCAGCTTGTTGGGCTGGCAGGACGAGCAGTACTTC. The gene calls are TRBV5-6 and TRBJ2-7; D call uncertain. V lost 1 base and J 5 bases, leaving 13 bases between the germline ends. CDR1 SGHDT and CDR2 YYEEEE come from the germline V gene. This CDR3 is built from 14 residues. Supplemented by reference TRBV5-6 and TRBJ2-7, the full variable domain reads DAGVTQSPTHLIKTRGQQVTLRCSPKSGHDTVSWYQQALGQGPQFIFQYYEEEERQRGNFPDRFSGHQFPNYSSELNVNALLLGDSALYLCASSLLGWQDEQYFGPGTRLTVT.

The genes are TRBV6-5 and TRBJ1-1; no definite D call. The CDR3 runs 14 residues. Trimming stripped 2 bases from V and 6 bases from J, with 13 bases between. Germline V gene data show CDR1 as MNHEY and CDR2 as SVGAGI. The CDR3 coding sequence is TGTGCCAGCAGTTACCCTGGGTCCGAACCTGAAGCTTTCTTT. Amino acids: CASSYPGSEPEAFF.

In this sample, this clonotype turned up a few times. The chain recombines TRBV4-3 with TRBJ1-2; TRBD1 is a possible D gene (5 bases). CDR3 length: 14 amino acids. From germline, CDR1 is LGHNA and CDR2 YSLEER. V was pared by 0 bases and J by 7 bases, with 12 bases between. CDR3: CASSQDLFRAGYTF. CDR3 sequence (DNA): TGCGCCAGCAGCCAAGATCTCTTCAGGGCTGGCTACACCTTC.

In this sample, this clonotype turned up a few times. The chain joins TRBV7-2 to TRBJ2-5; D remains ambiguous. Germline lookup yields CDR1 SGHTA and CDR2 FQGNSA. The CDR3 has 14 residues. Trimming shortened V by 4 bases and J by 0 bases, and 9 bases separated the two germline ends. The CDR3 nucleotides are TGTGCCAGCAGCTCGTACCGGGACCAAGAGACCCAGTACTTC. Amino acids: CASSSYRDQETQYF. The full variable domain, with the rest looked up from reference TRBV7-2 and TRBJ2-5, is GAGVSQSPSNKVTEKGKDVELRCDPISGHTALYWYRQSLGQGLEFLIYFQGNSAPDKSGLPSDRFSAERTGGSVSTLTIQRTQQEDSAVYLCASSSYRDQETQYFGPGTRLLVL.

Only one count was recorded for this clonotype. The chain is built from TRBV4-3 and TRBJ1-2, with TRBD1 as a possible D gene (6 bases). Trimming shortened V by 0 bases and J by 8 bases, and 10 bases separated the two germline ends. This CDR3 is built from 13 residues. The germline gives CDR1 LGHNA, CDR2 YSLEER. Written as DNA, the CDR3 is TGCGCCAGCAGCCAAGAACAGGGCGGAGGCTACACCTTC. It specifies CASSQEQGGGYTF.